The 31 T cell receptor beta chains below all came from one sample that was sequenced in a study of tumor-infiltrating lymphocytes in oesophageal squamous cell carcinoma. TCRdb analysed the PCR reads with MiXCR anew, one entry per CDR3 protein. The table shows 15,000 to 20,000 distinct CDR3 sequences, with approximately 45% occurring only once. The sequenced sample was normal esophageal tissue next to the tumor. Source of these receptors: a female donor with esophageal squamous cell carcinoma.

This sequence joins TRBV7-2 and TRBJ2-5; D gene uncertain. Trimming cost V 1 base and J 9 bases, with 9 bases left between them. The CDR3 extends over 12 amino acids. Per germline, CDR1 SGHTA and CDR2 FQGNSA. CDR3 protein: CASSLDTVAQYF. CDR3 DNA: TGTGCCAGCAGCTTAGATACCGTCGCCCAGTACTTC.

Note on this clonotype: This likely comes from a read error, as the CDR3 has no conserved phenylalanine or tryptophan at its end. No DNA is shown, since the ends of the CDR3 on it are uncertain; the CDR3 is the one TCRdb lists. V and J are TRBV12-3 or TRBV12-4 and TRBJ2-1; the DNA was not compared with TRBD2, the D call given in the table. 17 amino acids form the CDR3, both terminal residues included. CDR3 protein: CASSLLGPDNSPLHFGN.

The chain links TRBV7-2 to TRBJ2-6; 7 positions agree with TRBD1. The end of the DNA fits TRBJ2-7 better, so the J call may be wrong. CDR1 is SGHTA and CDR2 is FQGNSA in the germline V gene. The CDR3 is 16 residues long. The CDR3 nucleotides read TGTGCCAGCAGCTCTCGACAGGGATCTTTTACCTACGAGCAGTACTTC. It specifies CASSSRQGSFTYEQYF.

This clonotype occurred many times. The chain uses TRBV2 and TRBJ2-1; D possibly corresponds to TRBD1 (6 bases). TRBJ2-7 explains the end of the DNA better; the J call may be wrong. CDR3 length: 14 amino acids. The germline gives CDR1 SNHLY, CDR2 FYNNEI. The chain's CDR3 is CASNEQGLTYEQYF. In nucleotides, the CDR3 is TGTGCCAGCAACGAACAGGGCCTCACCTACGAGCAGTACTTC.

V is TRBV11-1 and J is TRBJ1-1, with a possible D match to TRBD1 (6 bases). V lost 3 bases and J 3 bases, leaving 8 bases between the germline ends. Germline CDR1 reads SGHAT; CDR2 reads FQDESV (reference sequence). The CDR3 totals 13 residues. The CDR3 DNA sequence: TGTGCCAGCAGCTTTGGGGGGCACACTGAAGCTTTCTTT. It encodes CASSFGGHTEAFF.

This chain links TRBV11-2 with TRBJ2-1; TRBD1 matches at 8 bases. Germline CDR1 and CDR2: SGHAT and FQNNGV. Germline trimming cut 5 bases from V and 6 bases from J; bases unmatched to any gene: 6. The CDR3 is 14 residues long. The CDR3 DNA reads as TGTGCCAGCAGCCCTTGGACAGGGACCAATGAGCAGTTCTTC. Its protein is CASSPWTGTNEQFF.

The chain employs TRBV7-3 and TRBJ2-1, with 7 nucleotides matching TRBD2. J lost 8 bases, V lost 6 bases, and 10 bases had no gene match. CDR1 is SGHTA and CDR2 is FQGTGA in the germline V gene. This CDR3 has 14 residues. CDR3 nucleotide sequence: TGTGCCAGCAGTTCGGCGGGAGATTTGGATGAGCAGTTCTTC. Protein: CASSSAGDLDEQFF.

The DNA for the CDR3 is TGTGCCAGCAGCTTTAAACAGGGCCCATCCTACGAGCAGTACTTC. Protein: CASSFKQGPSYEQYF. The rearrangement uses TRBV7-8 and TRBJ2-5; D is possibly TRBD1 (6 bases). The J call is in doubt because the DNA end fits TRBJ2-7 better. The germline V gene encodes CDR1 SGHVS and CDR2 FQNEAQ. The CDR3 consists of 15 residues.

The chain combines TRBV7-9 with TRBJ2-4; D is unresolved. Trimming removed 1 base at V and 13 bases at J, with 20 bases between. Looked up from germline, CDR1 is SEHNR and CDR2 is FQNEAQ (reference sequence). This CDR3 region has 15 residues. CDR3 DNA sequence: TGTGCCAGCAGCTTAGTCAGCAACTACTACAATGAGCAGTACTTC. Translation gives CASSLVSNYYNEQYF.

This clonotype is medium-sized in the sample. The chain recombines TRBV7-8 with TRBJ2-1; TRBD2 agrees at 8 bases. The CDR3 loop spans 17 amino acids. The V segment lost 5 bases and the J segment 0 bases; nucleotides outside the gene matches: 9. Germline CDR1 and CDR2: SGHVS and FQNEAQ. The CDR3 loop reads CASSPWSGGSSYNEQFF. CDR3 sequence (DNA): TGTGCCAGCAGCCCTTGGTCGGGGGGGAGCTCCTACAATGAGCAGTTCTTC.

This clonotype was seen many times. The V and J genes are TRBV19 and TRBJ1-2; no clear D gene. CDR3 size: 14 residues. Germline CDR1 reads LNHDA; CDR2 reads SQIVND (reference sequence). V was cut by 3 bases and J by 2 bases, with 10 bases left in between. The CDR3 DNA reads as TGTGCCAGTAGTATGAATGGAGTAAACTATGGCTACACCTTC. This encodes CASSMNGVNYGYTF.

V usage is TRBV6-7 and J usage is TRBJ1-2, with unresolved D. TRBV6-7 is an ORF for which the function is uncertain. This CDR3 has 15 amino acids. The V end was cut by 2 bases, the J end by 3 bases, with 13 bases between. The CDR3 here is CASSYLGPLHYGYTF. CDR3 coding DNA: TGTGCCAGCAGTTACCTCGGGCCCCTGCACTATGGCTACACCTTC.

In the case of this clonotype: One end of the junction varies from germline; a read error may be responsible. This chain uses TRBV27 with TRBJ1-2, with 7 nucleotides matching TRBD1. The germline CDR1 and CDR2 sequences are MNHEY and SMNVEV (reference sequence). CDR3 length: 15 amino acids. The chain's CDR3 is CASSPGQASSYGYNF. CDR3 DNA sequence: TGTGCCAGCAGTCCCGGACAGGCAAGTTCCTATGGCTACAACTTC.

By its share, this clonotype is medium-sized (0.01 to 0.1%). The CDR3 region has the DNA TGTGCCAGTAGTAGGGCTAGCACAGATACGCAGTATTTT. Protein sequence: CASSRASTDTQYF. The chain combines TRBV19 with TRBJ2-3, with D unclear. Trimming left V 4 bases short and J 0 bases short, with 5 bases between. CDR1 and CDR2 from the germline V gene are LNHDA and SQIVND (reference sequence). This CDR3 is 13 amino acids long. Together with reference TRBV19 and TRBJ2-3, the CDR3 gives the full variable domain: DGGITQSPKYLFRKEGQNVTLSCEQNLNHDAMYWYRQDPGQGLRLIYYSQIVNDFQKGDIAEGYSVSREKKESFPLTVTSAQKNPTAFYLCASSRASTDTQYFGPGTRLTVL.

The V call is TRBV7-6, the J call TRBJ2-6; 8 nucleotides agree with TRBD2. The J call is doubtful: the DNA matches TRBJ2-1 better. The germline CDR1 and CDR2 sequences are SGHVS and FNYEAQ. The CDR3 has 16 residues. The CDR3: CASSLDGGLVGGEQFF. Here the CDR3 DNA reads TGTGCCAGCAGCTTAGATGGGGGACTAGTAGGAGGTGAGCAGTTCTTC.

This chain connects TRBV7-2 to TRBJ2-2; the D is unclear. Germline CDR1 SGHTA, CDR2 FQGNSA. The CDR3 covers 14 residues. The V end lost 4 bases, the J end lost 4 bases, and 10 bases lay between the germline ends. The CDR3 region is CASSSYSRTGELFF. The CDR3 region has the DNA TGTGCCAGCAGCTCATACAGCCGCACCGGGGAGCTGTTTTTT.

The chain combines TRBV24-1 with TRBJ2-5; the D gene is possibly TRBD1 (5 bases). The tail of the sequence fits TRBJ2-1 better, so the J call may be wrong. The CDR3 is made up of 15 amino acids. The germline V gene has CDR1 KGHDR and CDR2 SFDVKD. Here the CDR3 reads CATSDTAGNRNEQFF. CDR3 bases: TGTGCCACCAGTGATACGGCAGGGAATAGAAATGAGCAGTTCTTC.

Within the sample, this clonotype is medium-sized (0.01 to 0.1%). The rearrangement uses TRBV10-3 and TRBJ2-3; D not resolved. V was cut by 4 bases and J by 4 bases, with 3 bases left in between. The V gene's germline CDR1 is ENHRY and CDR2 SYGVKD. The CDR3 length is 11 residues. CDR3 sequence (DNA): TGTGCCATCAGTGCCGCAGATACGCAGTATTTT. Its protein is CAISAADTQYF.

The chain uses TRBV7-2 and TRBJ2-7; D call uncertain. With 5 bases removed from V and 2 bases from J, the gap between germline ends came to 10 bases. Germline V gene lookup returns CDR1 SGHTA and CDR2 FQGNSA. The CDR3 spans 13 residues. The CDR3 protein is CASSPGGPYEQYF. The DNA of the CDR3 is TGTGCCAGCAGCCCGGGCGGTCCCTACGAGCAGTACTTC.

This clonotype was found many times. The chain joins TRBV28 to TRBJ1-2; D may be TRBD1 (6 bases). CDR1 and CDR2 (germline): MDHEN, SYDVKM. The CDR3 has 17 amino acids. V was pared by 3 bases and J by 5 bases, with 22 bases between. CDR3 coding DNA: TGTGCCAGCAGTTTTGCGGGGGCTGAGGTAGAAGTTTATGGCTACACCTTC. Its translation: CASSFAGAEVEVYGYTF.

As to this clonotype: The conserved phenylalanine or tryptophan is not found at the CDR3 terminus, so this likely reflects a read error. The limits of the CDR3 on the DNA are not certain, so only TCRdb's listed CDR3 is given. The chain has TRBV12-3 or TRBV12-4 and TRBJ2-1; TRBD1, the D gene given by the table, was not confirmed from the DNA. 16 amino acids form the CDR3, both terminal residues included. CDR3 region: CASSLGQLNYGYTFGS.

Concerning this clonotype itself: A much larger clone sits a single nucleotide away, making a read error possible. The chain joins TRBV5-3 to TRBJ1-1; 8 positions match TRBD1. TRBV5-3 qualifies as an ORF whose function is uncertain. The CDR3 runs to 13 residues. The CDR3 DNA reads TGTGCCAGCAGCAGGACAGGGACTGGTGAGCAGGTCTTC. This sequence encodes CASSRTGTGEQVF.

Sample share makes this clonotype medium-sized. The V gene is TRBV7-3, the J gene TRBJ2-3; 12 nucleotides line up with TRBD2. Germline lookup yields CDR1 SGHTA and CDR2 FQGTGA. The V gene end was trimmed by 4 bases and the J gene end by 3 bases; junction bases not matched to a gene: 8. This CDR3 is 17 amino acids long. In nucleotides, the CDR3 is TGTGCCAGCAGCTCCCTGACTAGCGGGAGTAGGACAGATACGCAGTATTTT. This translates into CASSSLTSGSRTDTQYF.

The gene calls are TRBV7-3 and TRBJ2-6; 8 bases map to TRBD2. J was trimmed by 0 bases and V by 2 bases; bases with no gene match: 12. This CDR3 contains 20 residues. Germline V gives CDR1 SGHTA, CDR2 FQGTGA. CDR3 bases: TGTGCCAGCAGCTTAGGACCGGGGCTAGCGGGCCTCTCTGGGGCCAACGTCCTGACTTTC. Its protein is CASSLGPGLAGLSGANVLTF.

The chain recombines TRBV7-8 with TRBJ1-5, with a tentative D call TRBD1 (5 bases). The CDR3 has 14 amino acids. The germline gives CDR1 SGHVS, CDR2 FQNEAQ. Trimming removed 2 bases at V and 3 bases at J, with 8 bases between. The CDR3: CASSLRQSNQPQHF. The CDR3 DNA sequence: TGTGCCAGCAGCTTACGACAGTCCAATCAGCCCCAGCATTTT.

The chain has TRBV7-3 and TRBJ2-2, with 7 positions matching TRBD1. J lost 0 bases, V lost 5 bases, and 6 bases had no gene match. The CDR3 consists of 16 residues. CDR1 SGHTA and CDR2 FQGTGA come from the germline V gene. The CDR3 reads CASSTRQGANTGELFF. In DNA, the CDR3 is TGTGCCAGCAGCACCCGACAGGGTGCGAACACCGGGGAGCTGTTTTTT.

This clonotype was found once. The chain employs TRBV7-6 and TRBJ1-4, with a weak D call TRBD1 (5 bases). Trimming removed 4 bases from V and 7 bases from J, with 13 bases in between. Germline V CDR1 and CDR2: SGHVS, FNYEAQ. The CDR3 spans 14 residues. CDR3 region: CASSSGGEGEKLFF. CDR3 nucleotides: TGTGCCAGCAGCTCCGGAGGGGAGGGTGAAAAACTGTTTTTT.

In this sample, this clonotype is medium-sized. The chain combines TRBV11-2 with TRBJ2-3; a weak D match, TRBD2 (6 bases). CDR3 length: 16 amino acids. V was trimmed by 7 bases and J by 4 bases, leaving 21 bases between them. Germline V gene lookup returns CDR1 SGHAT and CDR2 FQNNGV. The CDR3 DNA reads as TGTGCCAGCACCCAAAGTCCCCTAGCGAGAGCAGATACGCAGTATTTT. Protein product: CASTQSPLARADTQYF.

This clonotype was detected ten times or more. This chain links TRBV28 with TRBJ2-7; D is perhaps TRBD2 (7 bases). This CDR3 contains 16 residues. The germline V gene encodes CDR1 MDHEN and CDR2 SYDVKM. V was shortened by 4 bases and J by 7 bases, with 23 bases between the two germline ends. CDR3 in amino acids: CASSSLSRGGYNEQYF. DNA of the CDR3: TGTGCCAGCAGTTCTCTATCGAGGGGGGGTTACAATGAGCAGTACTTC. Full variable domain (missing parts from reference TRBV28 and TRBJ2-7): DVKVTQSSRYLVKRTGEKVFLECVQDMDHENMFWYRQDPGLGLRLIYFSYDVKMKEKGDIPEGYSVSREKKERFSLILESASTNQTSMYLCASSSLSRGGYNEQYFGPGTRLTVT.

The chain couples TRBV12-3 or TRBV12-4 to TRBJ2-3; D is ambiguous. V was cut by 3 bases and J by 5 bases, with 6 bases left in between. This CDR3 is built from 12 residues. CDR3 nucleotide sequence: TGTGCCAGCAGTTTGGTCCAAGATACGCAGTATTTT. Protein product: CASSLVQDTQYF.

This chain joins TRBV7-2 and TRBJ1-1; D is unresolved. V lost 0 bases and J lost 3, with 5 bases in between. In germline, CDR1 is SGHTA, CDR2 FQGNSA. The CDR3 consists of 13 residues. The CDR3 region is CASSLASDTEAFF. CDR3 DNA sequence: TGTGCCAGCAGCTTAGCGTCGGACACTGAAGCTTTCTTT.